These 14 T cell receptor beta chains came from one sample sequenced in a study of blood T cell repertoires in COVID-19. Here immunoSEQ multiplex PCR was the method, and the copy in TCRdb shows in-frame clones only, minus some. Among roughly 100,000 clones, roughly 90% were seen once, and the ten largest hold 17%. What was sequenced was peripheral blood. The receptors derive from a woman aged 80 or over in a cohort sampled during active COVID-19.

V is TRBV5-4 and J is TRBJ2-7; 10 bases align to TRBD1. Trimming took 1 base from V and 3 from J; bases not matched to a gene: 1. This CDR3 is built from 14 residues. The V gene's germline CDR1 is SGHNT and CDR2 YYREEE (reference sequence). The CDR3 DNA is TGTGCCAGCAGCTTGAGGACAGGGGGCTACGAGCAGTACTTC. This translates into CASSLRTGGYEQYF.

V usage is TRBV7-3 and J usage is TRBJ2-1; 12 bases line up with TRBD2. The CDR3 loop spans 16 amino acids. From germline, CDR1 is SGHTA and CDR2 FQGTGA. V gave up 1 base and J gave up 8 bases; unmatched junction bases: 6. CDR3 DNA: TGTGCCAGCAGCTTAAGCCCCCTAGCGGGGGGGCATGAGCAGTTCTTC. Translated: CASSLSPLAGGHEQFF.

This clone appeared once. This chain joins TRBV18 and TRBJ2-1, with D maybe TRBD2 (7 bases). CDR3 length equals 15 residues. Germline lookup yields CDR1 KGHSH and CDR2 LQKENI. V was clipped by 3 bases and J by 6 bases, with 15 bases between them. The CDR3 nucleotides are TGTGCCAGCTCACCGAGAGGGGGGGCCAGCAATGAGCAGTTCTTC. Protein product: CASSPRGGASNEQFF.

This clone occurred once. The chain recombines TRBV6-5 with TRBJ1-2; 7 bases match TRBD1. The V segment lost 7 bases and the J segment 5 bases; nucleotides outside the gene matches: 1. Germline V gene lookup returns CDR1 MNHEY and CDR2 SVGAGI. The CDR3 is 11 amino acids. CDR3 nucleotides: TGTGCCAGCAAGACAGGGTATGGCTACACCTTC. It translates to CASKTGYGYTF.

The rearrangement links TRBV5-1 to TRBJ2-7; D might be TRBD2 (5 bases). Germline V CDR1 and CDR2: SGHRS, YFSETQ. The length of the CDR3 is 18 residues. The ends were cut back, 1 base at V and 0 bases at J, with 20 bases in the middle. CDR3 in DNA: TGCGCCAGCAGCTTGTGGGAGAGTAGCGACTTTTCCTCCTACGAGCAGTACTTC. Amino acid sequence: CASSLWESSDFSSYEQYF. Together with reference TRBV5-1 and TRBJ2-7, the CDR3 gives the full variable domain: KAGVTQTPRYLIKTRGQQVTLSCSPISGHRSVSWYQQTPGQGLQFLFEYFSETQRNKGNFPGRFSGRQFSNSRSEMNVSTLELGDSALYLCASSLWESSDFSSYEQYFGPGTRLTVT.

The chain is built from TRBV5-6 and TRBJ2-5; perhaps TRBD2 as D (5 bases). Germline CDR1 SGHDT, CDR2 YYEEEE. V was pared by 3 bases and J by 4 bases, with 16 bases between. The CDR3 length is 15 residues. This chain's CDR3 is CASSSSPGLGETQYF. The CDR3 region has the DNA TGTGCCAGCAGCTCGAGCCCGGGGTTGGGAGAGACCCAGTACTTC.

The rearrangement links TRBV12-3 or TRBV12-4 to TRBJ2-4, with TRBD1 matching over 7 bases. V dropped 5 bases and J dropped 8; count of bases not matched to a gene: 6. The CDR3 runs to 13 residues. The CDR3: CASSETGADIQYF. The CDR3 nucleotides are TGTGCCAGCAGTGAAACAGGGGCTGACATTCAGTACTTC.

The rearrangement uses TRBV4-2 and TRBJ1-3; D gene ambiguous. The CDR3 is 19 residues long. Trimming stripped 0 bases from V and 0 bases from J, with 18 bases between. Germline-derived CDR1 and CDR2 are LGHNA and YNFKEQ. The CDR3 bases are TGTGCCAGCAGCCAAGATACACGCATTAGAGGGTACTCTGGAAACACCATATATTTT. Amino acid sequence: CASSQDTRIRGYSGNTIYF.

This chain connects TRBV4-1 to TRBJ1-1; D is possibly TRBD1 (6 bases). Germline CDR1 is MGHRA and CDR2 is YSYEKL. Trimming took off 0 bases at V and 1 base at J, with 15 bases between the two ends. The CDR3 consists of 17 residues. CDR3 residues: CASSQDQKRQANTEAFF. The CDR3 coding sequence is TGCGCCAGCAGCCAAGATCAAAAGAGACAGGCGAACACTGAAGCTTTCTTT.

This clone was found once. The chain has TRBV5-1 and TRBJ1-1; weak D call: TRBD1 (6 bases). The CDR3 totals 14 residues. CDR1 SGHRS and CDR2 YFSETQ come from the germline V gene. V lost 6 bases, J lost 4 bases, and 16 bases lay in between. The CDR3 DNA follows: TGCGCCAGCACCGAGGACAACAGGGCCACTGAAGCTTTCTTT. This encodes CASTEDNRATEAFF.

The chain uses TRBV7-2 and TRBJ1-2, with 7 positions matching TRBD1. The CDR3 spans 14 residues. CDR1 and CDR2 (germline): SGHTA, FQGNSA. V lost 5 bases, J lost 5 bases, and 8 bases stayed unmatched. The CDR3 spells CASSGTGTAYGYTF. The CDR3 nucleotides are TGTGCCAGCAGCGGGACCGGGACAGCGTATGGCTACACCTTC.

The chain links TRBV6-5 to TRBJ2-1, with 8 bases aligning to TRBD1. The CDR3 spans 15 residues. J lost 10 bases, V lost 2 bases, and 10 bases had no gene match. Germline values: CDR1 MNHEY, CDR2 SVGAGI. CDR3 in DNA: TGTGCCAGCAGTTACAGGGCAGGGGGCGCGGGAGAGCAGTTCTTC. It is translated as CASSYRAGGAGEQFF.

The chain joins TRBV30 to TRBJ1-3, with D unresolved. The CDR3 totals 16 residues. The germline V gene encodes CDR1 GTSNPN and CDR2 SVGIG (reference sequence). Trimming left V 5 bases short and J 2 bases short, with 19 bases between. The CDR3 DNA reads TGTGCCTGGGCGCCGGTTTCGGGGTTTGCTGGAAACACCATATATTTT. This gives the protein CAWAPVSGFAGNTIYF. Together with reference TRBV30 and TRBJ1-3, the CDR3 gives the full variable domain: SQTIHQWPATLVQPVGSPLSLECTVEGTSNPNLYWYRQAAGRGLQLLFYSVGIGQISSEVPQNLSASRPQDRQFILSSKKLLLSDSGFYLCAWAPVSGFAGNTIYFGEGSWLTVV.

As to this clone: A read error may produce the germline difference seen at one junction end. The chain couples TRBV24-1 to TRBJ2-2, with 9 bases aligning to TRBD2. This CDR3 has 17 residues. Germline lookup yields CDR1 KGHDR and CDR2 SFDVKD. In nucleotides, the CDR3 is TGTGCCACCAGTGGGGTAGCGGGAGTGTCGAAAACCGGGGAGCTGTTTTTT. Translating it yields CATSGVAGVSKTGELFF.